These 10 T cell receptor beta chains were sequenced from one sample in a study of blood T cell repertoires in COVID-19. TCRdb's copy holds only in-frame clones and misses some; the assay was immunoSEQ multiplex PCR. The sample shows approximately 300,000 clones, 85% to 90% of them seen only once. Material for sequencing was peripheral blood. These TCRs come from a woman aged 45-65 years with COVID-19, enrolled during active disease.

CDR3 region: CASSQVSQGEAFF. CDR3 sequence (DNA): TGTGCCAGCAGCCAAGTAAGCCAGGGCGAGGCTTTCTTT. The chain employs TRBV3-1 (or the pseudogene TRBV3-2) and TRBJ1-1; D may be TRBD1 (5 bases). Per germline, CDR1 LGHDT and CDR2 YNNKEL (reference sequence). Deletions cut 1 base from V and 11 bases from J, with 14 bases between. The length of the CDR3 is 13 residues.

J is TRBJ2-3 and V is TRBV11-2; no definite D call. This CDR3 spans 17 amino acids. V lost 0 bases, J lost 1 base, and 14 bases lay in between. Germline lookup yields CDR1 SGHAT and CDR2 FQNNGV. The CDR3 DNA reads TGTGCCAGCAGCTTAGATTCTGTACAACCCTGCACAGATACGCAGTATTTT. It is translated as CASSLDSVQPCTDTQYF. The entire variable domain, with the rest obtained from reference TRBV11-2 and TRBJ2-3, is as follows: EAGVAQSPRYKIIEKRQSVAFWCNPISGHATLYWYQQILGQGPKLLIQFQNNGVVDDSQLPKDRFSAERLKGVDSTLKIQPAKLEDSAVYLCASSLDSVQPCTDTQYFGPGTRLTVL.

The genes are TRBV18 and TRBJ2-2; the D gene is possibly TRBD2 (5 bases). Germline lookup yields CDR1 KGHSH and CDR2 LQKENI. This CDR3 spans 17 amino acids. Trimming stripped 0 bases from V and 2 bases from J, with 13 bases between. CDR3 residues: CASSPPFRGSNTGELFF. Here the CDR3 DNA reads TGTGCCAGCTCACCACCATTCCGAGGGAGTAACACCGGGGAGCTGTTTTTT.

The chain recombines TRBV12-3 or TRBV12-4 with TRBJ2-2; unclear D gene. This CDR3 has 13 amino acids. Between the trimmed V and J ends, which lost 6 bases and 8 bases, there was a span of 13 bases. The CDR3 region has the DNA TGTGCCAGCAGCACCACGAGAAATGGGGAGCTGTTTTTT. Its translation: CASSTTRNGELFF.

The J gene is TRBJ2-5, the V gene TRBV7-9, with 10 nucleotides matching TRBD1. The length of the CDR3 is 15 residues. The germline V gene encodes CDR1 SEHNR and CDR2 FQNEAQ (reference sequence). V lost 4 bases to trimming and J lost 0 bases; unmatched junction nucleotides: 2. CDR3 nucleotides: TGTGCCAGCAGCTCGACAGGGGGCGACCAAGAGACCCAGTACTTC. It translates to CASSSTGGDQETQYF.

This chain uses TRBV3-1 (or the pseudogene TRBV3-2) with TRBJ2-2; 11 positions match TRBD2. In germline, CDR1 is LGHDT, CDR2 YNNKEL (reference sequence). After removal of 2 bases from V and 7 bases from J, the junction contained 9 bases not matched to a gene. The CDR3 consists of 17 residues. The CDR3 bases are TGTGCCAGCAGCCAACTGAAACTAGCGGGAGTGGGCGGGGAGCTGTTTTTT. Residues: CASSQLKLAGVGGELFF.

The chain carries TRBV11-3 and TRBJ2-2, with 7 bases aligning to TRBD2. CDR3 length: 15 residues. The V gene's germline CDR1 is SGHNT and CDR2 YENEEA. With V trimmed by 5 bases and J by 4 bases, 7 bases remained unmatched. The CDR3 spells CASSGGSGSTGELFF. DNA of the CDR3: TGTGCCAGCAGCGGAGGTAGCGGGTCCACCGGGGAGCTGTTTTTT.

This chain links TRBV23-1 with TRBJ1-5; the D gene is possibly TRBD1 (5 bases). TRBV23-1 is given ORF status, its function remaining uncertain. Trimming stripped 3 bases from V and 10 bases from J, with 16 bases between. CDR3 length: 14 amino acids. In DNA, the CDR3 is TGCGCCAGCAGTCATTATACCGGAGGGGTACCCCAGCATTTT. This codes for CASSHYTGGVPQHF.

The chain has TRBV28 and TRBJ2-7, with 8 nucleotides matching TRBD1. CDR3 size: 15 residues. With 10 bases clipped from V and 4 bases from J, the junction kept 15 bases outside the gene matches. The germline CDR1 and CDR2 sequences are MDHEN and SYDVKM. CDR3: CATTGVGQAMYEQYF. The CDR3 DNA follows: TGTGCCACCACAGGAGTGGGACAGGCGATGTACGAGCAGTACTTC.

In its sample, this clone was seen once. The chain is built from TRBV5-6 and TRBJ1-6; TRBD1 agrees at 9 bases. Germline V gene data show CDR1 as SGHDT and CDR2 as YYEEEE. This CDR3 comprises 14 residues. The J segment lost 8 bases and the V segment lost 3 bases, leaving 3 bases of the junction unmatched. Here the CDR3 reads CASSSGQGDSPLHF. In DNA, the CDR3 is TGTGCCAGCAGCTCGGGACAGGGTGATTCACCCCTCCACTTT.